Listed below are T cell receptor beta chains from one sample, sequenced in a study of blood T cell repertoires in COVID-19. Data came from immunoSEQ multiplex PCR; TCRdb stores just in-frame clones and leaves some out. The top ten hold 9.5% to 15% of the sample, which has 250,000 to 350,000 clones, roughly 90% seen once. The specimen was peripheral blood. The receptors come from a woman aged 55-70 years with acute or convalescent COVID-19. Each CDR3 is given with its conserved first and last residue. D genes are given only for firm matches. Part of the rows lack a size; the others show once, few, many or a class for expanded clones.

j_gene: TRBJ1-4; d_gene: -; v_gene: TRBV7-9; abundance: -; len: 15; CDR3aa: CASSLPSTTNEKLFF; CDR3nt: TGTGCCAGCAGCCTACCTAGTACAACTAATGAAAAACTGTTTTTT
j_gene: TRBJ2-2; d_gene: TRBD2; v_gene: TRBV9; abundance: -; len: 15; CDR3aa: CASSSRTSGTGELFF; CDR3nt: TGTGCCAGCAGCTCCCGGACTAGCGGCACCGGGGAGCTGTTTTTT
j_gene: TRBJ2-7; d_gene: TRBD1; v_gene: TRBV5-6; abundance: -; len: 11; CDR3aa: CASSLPGQVNF; CDR3nt: TGTGCCAGCAGCTTACCGGGACAGGTGAACTTC
j_gene: TRBJ2-7; d_gene: -; v_gene: TRBV6-2/TRBV6-3; abundance: -; len: 14; CDR3aa: CASSYSRYLYEQYF; CDR3nt: TGTGCCAGCAGTTACTCGCGCTATCTCTACGAGCAGTACTTC
j_gene: TRBJ1-1; d_gene: -; v_gene: TRBV19; abundance: -; len: 14; CDR3aa: CASSIQGSGTEAFF; CDR3nt: TGTGCCAGTAGTATTCAGGGGTCGGGAACTGAAGCTTTCTTT
j_gene: TRBJ2-1; d_gene: -; v_gene: TRBV7-3; abundance: -; len: 17; CDR3aa: CASSSSELGPPLDEQFF; CDR3nt: TGCGCCAGCAGCTCATCCGAGTTGGGGCCACCCTTGGATGAGCAGTTCTTC
j_gene: TRBJ1-2; d_gene: -; v_gene: TRBV27; abundance: -; len: 13; CDR3aa: CASSLSGGGGYTF; CDR3nt: TGTGCCAGCAGTTTATCCGGGGGGGGTGGCTACACCTTC
j_gene: TRBJ2-6; d_gene: TRBD2; v_gene: TRBV19; abundance: -; len: 21; CDR3aa: CASSRTSGGSTPVSGANVLTF; CDR3nt: TGTGCCAGTAGTAGGACTAGCGGGGGGAGCACCCCTGTCTCTGGGGCCAACGTCCTGACTTTC
j_gene: TRBJ2-1; d_gene: TRBD2; v_gene: TRBV19; abundance: -; len: 17; CDR3aa: CASSMGLAGSVNDEQFF; CDR3nt: TGTGCCAGTAGTATGGGACTAGCGGGAAGCGTTAATGATGAGCAGTTCTTC
j_gene: TRBJ2-5; d_gene: -; v_gene: TRBV10-3; abundance: -; len: 16; CDR3aa: CAITARQTSSQETQYF; CDR3nt: TGTGCCATCACCGCTCGACAAACTAGCAGCCAAGAGACCCAGTACTTC
j_gene: TRBJ1-4; d_gene: -; v_gene: TRBV28; abundance: -; len: 15; CDR3aa: CASSSSLEYDEKLFF; CDR3nt: TGTGCCAGCAGTTCCTCCTTGGAGTATGATGAAAAACTGTTTTTT
j_gene: TRBJ1-3; d_gene: -; v_gene: TRBV19; abundance: -; len: 13; CDR3aa: CASSRAKGNTIYF; CDR3nt: TGTGCCAGTAGCCGAGCGAAGGGAAACACCATATATTTT
j_gene: TRBJ2-2; d_gene: -; v_gene: TRBV7-2; abundance: -; len: 16; CDR3aa: CASSLEPRVGTGELFF; CDR3nt: TGTGCCAGCAGCTTAGAACCCAGGGTTGGTACCGGGGAGCTGTTTTTT
j_gene: TRBJ1-1; d_gene: -; v_gene: TRBV7-6; abundance: -; len: 16; CDR3aa: CASSLGRGREGTEAFF; CDR3nt: TGTGCCAGCAGCTTAGGTCGAGGCAGGGAGGGCACTGAAGCTTTCTTT
j_gene: TRBJ2-5; d_gene: -; v_gene: TRBV24-1; abundance: -; len: 16; CDR3aa: CATSDPKAQAGETQYF; CDR3nt: TGTGCCACCAGTGACCCGAAAGCCCAGGCGGGTGAGACCCAGTACTTC
j_gene: TRBJ2-2; d_gene: TRBD2; v_gene: TRBV2; abundance: -; len: 17; CDR3aa: CASTRTSGGAGTGELFF; CDR3nt: TGTGCCAGCACGCGGACTAGCGGGGGGGCCGGGACCGGGGAGCTGTTTTTT
j_gene: TRBJ1-1; d_gene: TRBD1; v_gene: TRBV28; abundance: -; len: 15; CDR3aa: CASSFTTGAATEAFF; CDR3nt: TGTGCCAGCAGCTTCACGACAGGGGCGGCCACTGAAGCTTTCTTT
j_gene: TRBJ1-2; d_gene: TRBD1; v_gene: TRBV9; abundance: -; len: 14; CDR3aa: CAVPRGPLNYGYTF; CDR3nt: TGTGCCGTTCCCAGGGGGCCCTTGAACTATGGCTACACCTTC
j_gene: TRBJ1-6; d_gene: -; v_gene: TRBV4-3; abundance: -; len: 14; CDR3aa: CASSQDQGYSPLHF; CDR3nt: TGCGCCAGCAGCCAAGACCAGGGTTATTCACCCCTCCACTTT
j_gene: TRBJ2-7; d_gene: TRBD1; v_gene: TRBV6-2/TRBV6-3; abundance: -; len: 16; CDR3aa: CASSSGDRGPSYEQYF; CDR3nt: TGTGCCAGCAGTTCCGGGGACAGGGGGCCCTCCTACGAGCAGTACTTC
j_gene: TRBJ2-2; d_gene: TRBD2; v_gene: TRBV5-1; abundance: -; len: 17; CDR3aa: CASSLGGTSGSPGELFF; CDR3nt: TGCGCCAGCAGCTTGGGAGGGACTAGCGGAAGTCCCGGGGAGCTGTTTTTT
j_gene: TRBJ2-5; d_gene: TRBD2; v_gene: TRBV7-8; abundance: few; len: 14; CDR3aa: CASSLVTAGGLEYF; CDR3nt: TGTGCCAGCAGCTTAGTGACAGCGGGGGGGCTCGAATACTTC